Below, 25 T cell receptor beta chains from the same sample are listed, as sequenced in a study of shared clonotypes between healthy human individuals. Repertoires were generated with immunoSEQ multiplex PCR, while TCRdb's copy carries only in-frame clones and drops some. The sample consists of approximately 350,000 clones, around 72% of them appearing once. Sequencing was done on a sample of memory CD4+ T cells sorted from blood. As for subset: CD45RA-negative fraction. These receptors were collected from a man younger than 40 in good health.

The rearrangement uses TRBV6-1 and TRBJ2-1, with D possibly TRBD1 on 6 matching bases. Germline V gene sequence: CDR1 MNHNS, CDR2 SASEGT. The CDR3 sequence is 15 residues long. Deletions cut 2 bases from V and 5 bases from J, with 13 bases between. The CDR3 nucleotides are TGTGCCAGCAGTGAATACGTCAGGGGAAACAATGAGCAGTTCTTC. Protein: CASSEYVRGNNEQFF.

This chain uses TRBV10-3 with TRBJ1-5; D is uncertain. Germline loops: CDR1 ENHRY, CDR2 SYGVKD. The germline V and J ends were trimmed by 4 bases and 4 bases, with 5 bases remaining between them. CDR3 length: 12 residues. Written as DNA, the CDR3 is TGTGCCATCAGTGCGGGGAATCAGCCCCAGCATTTT. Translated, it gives CAISAGNQPQHF.

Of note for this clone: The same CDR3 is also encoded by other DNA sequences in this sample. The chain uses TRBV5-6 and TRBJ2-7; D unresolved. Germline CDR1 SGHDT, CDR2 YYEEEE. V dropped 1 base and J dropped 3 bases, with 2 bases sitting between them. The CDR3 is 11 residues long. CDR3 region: CASSLNYEQYF. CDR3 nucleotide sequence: TGTGCCAGCAGCTTGAACTACGAGCAGTACTTC.

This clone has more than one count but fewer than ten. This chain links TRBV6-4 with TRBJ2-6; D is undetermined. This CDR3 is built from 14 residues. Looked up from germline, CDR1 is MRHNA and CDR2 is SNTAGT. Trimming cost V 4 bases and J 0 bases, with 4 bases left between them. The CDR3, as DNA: TGTGCCAGCAGTGGGACCTCTGGGGCCAACGTCCTGACTTTC. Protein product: CASSGTSGANVLTF.

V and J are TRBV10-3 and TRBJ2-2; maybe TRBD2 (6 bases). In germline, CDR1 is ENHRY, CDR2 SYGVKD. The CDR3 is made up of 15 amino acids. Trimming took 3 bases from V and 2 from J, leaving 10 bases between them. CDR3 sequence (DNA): TGTGCCATCAGTGATCGCGGGGCTAACACCGGGGAGCTGTTTTTT. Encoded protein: CAISDRGANTGELFF.

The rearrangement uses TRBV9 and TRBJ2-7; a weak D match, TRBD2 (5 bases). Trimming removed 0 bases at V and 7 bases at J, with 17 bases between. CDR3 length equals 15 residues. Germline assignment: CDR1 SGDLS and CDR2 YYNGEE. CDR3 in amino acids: CASSVDRDPAGEQYF. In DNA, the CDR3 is TGTGCCAGCAGCGTAGACCGGGATCCCGCTGGGGAGCAGTACTTC.

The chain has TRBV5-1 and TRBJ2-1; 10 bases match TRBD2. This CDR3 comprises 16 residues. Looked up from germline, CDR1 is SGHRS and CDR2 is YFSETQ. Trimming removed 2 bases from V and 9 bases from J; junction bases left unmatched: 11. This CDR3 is CASSLTSGTYAAEQFF. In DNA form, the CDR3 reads TGCGCCAGCAGCTTAACTAGCGGGACTTACGCAGCTGAGCAGTTCTTC.

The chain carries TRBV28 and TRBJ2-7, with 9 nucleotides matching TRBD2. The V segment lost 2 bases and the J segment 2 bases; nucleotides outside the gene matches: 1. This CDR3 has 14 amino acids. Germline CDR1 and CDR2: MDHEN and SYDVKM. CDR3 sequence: CASSLIAGAYEQYF. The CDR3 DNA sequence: TGTGCCAGCAGTTTAATAGCGGGGGCCTACGAGCAGTACTTC.

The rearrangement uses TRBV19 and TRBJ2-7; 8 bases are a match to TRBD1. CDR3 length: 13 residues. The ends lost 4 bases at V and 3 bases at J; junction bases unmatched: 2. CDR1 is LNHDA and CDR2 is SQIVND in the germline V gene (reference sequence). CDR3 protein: CASSNDRGYEQYF. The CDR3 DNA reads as TGTGCCAGTAGTAACGACAGGGGCTACGAGCAGTACTTC. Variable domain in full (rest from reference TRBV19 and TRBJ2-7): DGGITQSPKYLFRKEGQNVTLSCEQNLNHDAMYWYRQDPGQGLRLIYYSQIVNDFQKGDIAEGYSVSREKKESFPLTVTSAQKNPTAFYLCASSNDRGYEQYFGPGTRLTVT.

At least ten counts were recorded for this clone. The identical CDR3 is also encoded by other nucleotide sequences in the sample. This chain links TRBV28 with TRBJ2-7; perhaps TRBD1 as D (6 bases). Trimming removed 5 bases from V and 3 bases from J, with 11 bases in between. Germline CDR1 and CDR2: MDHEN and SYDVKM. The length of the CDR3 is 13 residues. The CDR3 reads CASSPGQSYEQYF. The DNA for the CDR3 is TGTGCCAGCAGTCCGGGACAAAGCTACGAGCAGTACTTC.

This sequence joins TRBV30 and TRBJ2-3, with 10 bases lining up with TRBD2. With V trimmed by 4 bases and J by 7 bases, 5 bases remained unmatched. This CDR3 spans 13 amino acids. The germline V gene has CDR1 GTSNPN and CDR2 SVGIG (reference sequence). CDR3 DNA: TGTGCCTGGACTAGCGGGAGTGGTAATACGCAGTATTTT. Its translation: CAWTSGSGNTQYF.

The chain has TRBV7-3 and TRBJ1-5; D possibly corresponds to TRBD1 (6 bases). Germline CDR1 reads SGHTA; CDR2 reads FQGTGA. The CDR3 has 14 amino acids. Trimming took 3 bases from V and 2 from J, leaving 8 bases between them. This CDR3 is CASSLGAGNQPQHF. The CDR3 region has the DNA TGTGCCAGCAGCTTGGGGGCCGGCAATCAGCCCCAGCATTTT.

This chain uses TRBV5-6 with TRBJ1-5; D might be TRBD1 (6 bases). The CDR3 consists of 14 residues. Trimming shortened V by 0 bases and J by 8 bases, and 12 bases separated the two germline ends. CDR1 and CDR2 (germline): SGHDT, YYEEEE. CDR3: CASSLGWGPEPQHF. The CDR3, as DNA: TGTGCCAGCAGCTTGGGCTGGGGGCCAGAGCCCCAGCATTTT.

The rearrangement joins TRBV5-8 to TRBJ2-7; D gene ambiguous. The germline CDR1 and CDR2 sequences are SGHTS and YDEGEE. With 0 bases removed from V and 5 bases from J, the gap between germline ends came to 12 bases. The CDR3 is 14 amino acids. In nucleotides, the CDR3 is TGTGCCAGCAGCTTGGATAGCCTACCCCACGAGCAGTACTTC. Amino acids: CASSLDSLPHEQYF.

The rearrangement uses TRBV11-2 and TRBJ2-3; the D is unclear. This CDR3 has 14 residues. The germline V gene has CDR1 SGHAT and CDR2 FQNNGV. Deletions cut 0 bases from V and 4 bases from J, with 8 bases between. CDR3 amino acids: CASSLDLLADTQYF. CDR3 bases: TGTGCCAGCAGCTTAGATCTCCTAGCAGATACGCAGTATTTT. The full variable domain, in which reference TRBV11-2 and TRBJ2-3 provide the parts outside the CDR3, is EAGVAQSPRYKIIEKRQSVAFWCNPISGHATLYWYQQILGQGPKLLIQFQNNGVVDDSQLPKDRFSAERLKGVDSTLKIQPAKLEDSAVYLCASSLDLLADTQYFGPGTRLTVL.

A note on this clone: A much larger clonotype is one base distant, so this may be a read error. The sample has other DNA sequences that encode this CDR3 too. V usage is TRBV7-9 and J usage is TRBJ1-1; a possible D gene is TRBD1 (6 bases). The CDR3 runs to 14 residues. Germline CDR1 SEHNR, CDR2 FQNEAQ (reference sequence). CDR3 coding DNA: TGTGCCAGCAGCGCAGAGCAGGGGAACACTGAGGCTTTCTTT. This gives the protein CASSAEQGNTEAFF.

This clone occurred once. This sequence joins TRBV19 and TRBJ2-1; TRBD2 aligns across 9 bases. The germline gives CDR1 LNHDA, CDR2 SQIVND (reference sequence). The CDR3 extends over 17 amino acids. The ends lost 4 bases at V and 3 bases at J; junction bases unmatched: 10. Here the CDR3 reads CASSRRETSGLYNEQFF. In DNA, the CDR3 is TGTGCCAGTAGTAGAAGAGAGACTAGCGGACTCTACAATGAGCAGTTCTTC.

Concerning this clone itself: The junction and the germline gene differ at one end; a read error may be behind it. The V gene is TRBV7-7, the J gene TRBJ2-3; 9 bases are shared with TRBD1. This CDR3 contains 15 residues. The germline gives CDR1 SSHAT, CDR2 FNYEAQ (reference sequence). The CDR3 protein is CASSPGTGIGDTQYF. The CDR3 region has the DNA TGTGCTAGCAGCCCCGGGACAGGGATAGGAGATACGCAGTATTTT. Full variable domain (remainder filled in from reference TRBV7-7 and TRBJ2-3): GAGVSQSPRYKVTKRGQDVTLRCDPISSHATLYWYQQALGQGPEFLTYFNYEAQPDKSGLPSDRFSAERPEGSISTLTIQRTEQRDSAMYRCASSPGTGIGDTQYFGPGTRLTVL.

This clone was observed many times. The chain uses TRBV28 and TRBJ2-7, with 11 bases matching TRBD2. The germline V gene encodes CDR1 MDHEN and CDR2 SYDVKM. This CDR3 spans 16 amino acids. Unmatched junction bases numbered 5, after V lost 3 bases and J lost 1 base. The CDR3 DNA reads TGTGCCAGCAGTTTGGTAGGGACTAGCGGTTCCTACGAGCAGTACTTC. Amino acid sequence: CASSLVGTSGSYEQYF.

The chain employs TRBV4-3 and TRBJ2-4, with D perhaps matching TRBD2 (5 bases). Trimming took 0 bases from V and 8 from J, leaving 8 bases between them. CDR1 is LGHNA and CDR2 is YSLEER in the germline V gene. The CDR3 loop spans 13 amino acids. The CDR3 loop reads CASSQEPEDIQYF. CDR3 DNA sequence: TGCGCCAGCAGCCAAGAGCCGGAGGACATTCAGTACTTC.

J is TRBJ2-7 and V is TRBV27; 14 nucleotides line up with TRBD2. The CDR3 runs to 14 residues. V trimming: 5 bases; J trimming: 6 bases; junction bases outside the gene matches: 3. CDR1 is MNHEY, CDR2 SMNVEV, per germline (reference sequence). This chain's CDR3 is CASSPGLAGAEQYF. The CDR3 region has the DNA TGTGCCAGCAGTCCGGGACTAGCGGGAGCCGAGCAGTACTTC.

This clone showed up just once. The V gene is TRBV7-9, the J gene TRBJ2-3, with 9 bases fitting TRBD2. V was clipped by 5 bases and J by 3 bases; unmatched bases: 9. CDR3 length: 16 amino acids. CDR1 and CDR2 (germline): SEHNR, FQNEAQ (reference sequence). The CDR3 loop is CASSPMAGGSTDTQYF. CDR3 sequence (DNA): TGTGCCAGCAGCCCCATGGCGGGAGGGTCTACAGATACGCAGTATTTT. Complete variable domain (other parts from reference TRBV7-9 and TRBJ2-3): DTGVSQNPRHKITKRGQNVTFRCDPISEHNRLYWYRQTLGQGPEFLTYFQNEAQLEKSRLLSDRFSAERPKGSFSTLEIQRTEQGDSAMYLCASSPMAGGSTDTQYFGPGTRLTVL.

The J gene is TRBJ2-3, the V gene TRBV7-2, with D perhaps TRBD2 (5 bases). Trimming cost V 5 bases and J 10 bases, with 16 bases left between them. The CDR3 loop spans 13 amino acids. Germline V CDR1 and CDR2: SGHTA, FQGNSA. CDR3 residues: CASSPTPRGAQYF. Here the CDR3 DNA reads TGTGCCAGCAGCCCGACCCCTCGGGGAGCGCAGTATTTT. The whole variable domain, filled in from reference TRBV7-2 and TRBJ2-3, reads GAGVSQSPSNKVTEKGKDVELRCDPISGHTALYWYRQSLGQGLEFLIYFQGNSAPDKSGLPSDRFSAERTGGSVSTLTIQRTQQEDSAVYLCASSPTPRGAQYFGPGTRLTVL.

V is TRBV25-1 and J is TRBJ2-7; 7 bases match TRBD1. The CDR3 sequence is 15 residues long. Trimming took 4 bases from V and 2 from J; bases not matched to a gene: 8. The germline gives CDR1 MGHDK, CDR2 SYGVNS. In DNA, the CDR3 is TGTGCCAGCAGTGGGACGGACAGGCAACCCTACGAGCAGTACTTC. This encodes CASSGTDRQPYEQYF.

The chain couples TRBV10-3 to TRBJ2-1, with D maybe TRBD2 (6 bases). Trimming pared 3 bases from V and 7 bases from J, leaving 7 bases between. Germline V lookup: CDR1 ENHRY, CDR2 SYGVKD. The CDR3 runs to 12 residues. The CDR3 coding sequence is TGTGCCATCAGTGACCGGGGGAATGAGCAGTTCTTC. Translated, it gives CAISDRGNEQFF.